Given below is one T cell receptor beta chain in context. Its target is unknown. MiXCR was run by TCRdb on the 5' RACE reads, yielding one entry per CDR3 protein. The profile shows 500,000 to 600,000 distinct CDR3 sequences, less than 25% of them singletons. The sample comes from a study of identical twins. Losses at the gene ends were 0 bases for V and 5 bases for J; bases not matched to a gene: 8. Germline V lookup: CDR1 SGHRS, CDR2 YFSETQ. CDR3 size: 15 residues. General observations from the study: Analyses of zero insertions could, in part, be confounded by invariant MAIT and iNKT cells. Sharing of beta out-of-frame sequences by twins showed a weaker excess. Models underpredicted monozygotic twin sharing of out-of-frame TCR alpha.

These same records also appear under a second study, on T cells expressing NK-cell markers. This second study says: From sorted CD3+CD56+NKG2C+, CD3+CD56+NKG2C- and CD3+CD56-NKG2C+ T cells came the TCR beta repertoires.

The chain uses TRBV5-1 and TRBJ2-7; 7 bases are shared with TRBD1. This TCR was recovered from a woman in her late teens or twenties in good health. Sequencing input: CD4+ T cells sorted from blood. CDR3 sequence reads: CASSLGQGSSHEQYF. CDR3 nucleotide sequence: TGCGCCAGCAGCTTGGGACAGGGAAGTTCCCACGAGCAGTACTTC. The full variable domain, rest sourced from reference TRBV5-1 and TRBJ2-7, is KAGVTQTPRYLIKTRGQQVTLSCSPISGHRSVSWYQQTPGQGLQFLFEYFSETQRNKGNFPGRFSGRQFSNSRSEMNVSTLELGDSALYLCASSLGQGSSHEQYFGPGTRLTVT.